A single sample is the source of the 24 T cell receptor beta chains below, sequenced in a study of blood T cell repertoires in COVID-19. The protocol was immunoSEQ multiplex PCR, while the TCRdb copy is restricted to in-frame clones and leaves out a portion. Here the sample spans a few hundred thousand clones, over 75% being singletons. The sequencing sample was made of peripheral blood. These receptors were taken from a human donor in a cohort sampled during active COVID-19.

The chain is built from TRBV7-2 and TRBJ2-5; the D is unclear. Trimming cost V 4 bases and J 6 bases, with 3 bases left between them. This CDR3 region has 10 residues. Looked up from germline, CDR1 is SGHTA and CDR2 is FQGNSA. This chain's CDR3 is CASSWQTQYF. CDR3 bases: TGTGCCAGCAGCTGGCAGACCCAGTACTTC. The full variable domain, rest sourced from reference TRBV7-2 and TRBJ2-5, is GAGVSQSPSNKVTEKGKDVELRCDPISGHTALYWYRQSLGQGLEFLIYFQGNSAPDKSGLPSDRFSAERTGGSVSTLTIQRTQQEDSAVYLCASSWQTQYFGPGTRLLVL.

This clone was recorded only once. The genes are TRBV28 and TRBJ1-5, with a possible D match to TRBD1 (5 bases). Germline values: CDR1 MDHEN, CDR2 SYDVKM. There are 16 residues in the CDR3. V was pared by 2 bases and J by 11 bases, with 22 bases between. For the CDR3, the DNA is TGTGCCAGCAGTTTAACGGGGGAGGACCGGACCAAGTCCCAGCATTTT. Translation: CASSLTGEDRTKSQHF.

The CDR3 protein is CAISSLGNTGELFF. In nucleotides, the CDR3 is TGTGCCATCAGCTCCCTAGGGAACACCGGGGAGCTGTTTTTT. This chain uses TRBV10-3 with TRBJ2-2; D is unclear. V was clipped by 6 bases and J by 1 base, with 9 bases between them. The germline gives CDR1 ENHRY, CDR2 SYGVKD. This CDR3 has 14 residues.

The J gene is TRBJ2-3, the V gene TRBV5-1, with 7 bases identical to TRBD2. There are 16 residues in the CDR3. The germline gives CDR1 SGHRS, CDR2 YFSETQ. V gave up 4 bases and J gave up 2 bases; unmatched junction bases: 10. The CDR3 spells CASSRLIAGFTDTQYF. Written as DNA, the CDR3 is TGCGCCAGCAGCCGTTTAATAGCGGGTTTCACAGATACGCAGTATTTT.

The V and J genes are TRBV18 and TRBJ1-2, with D tentatively TRBD1 (5 bases). The CDR3 spans 15 residues. Per germline, CDR1 KGHSH and CDR2 LQKENI. With 2 bases removed from V and 6 bases from J, the gap between germline ends came to 16 bases. Here the CDR3 reads CASSPNYSGLDGYTF. CDR3 in DNA: TGTGCCAGCTCACCAAATTACTCAGGGTTGGATGGCTACACCTTC.

The V call is TRBV6-1, the J call TRBJ2-7, with 7 bases lining up with TRBD2. The CDR3 sequence is 14 residues long. Trimming removed 3 bases from V and 5 bases from J; junction bases left unmatched: 7. Germline V gene data show CDR1 as MNHNS and CDR2 as SASEGT. CDR3 sequence: CASSDLLGRDEQYF. The DNA for the CDR3 is TGTGCCAGCAGTGATCTCCTTGGGAGGGACGAGCAGTACTTC.

The rearrangement joins TRBV7-9 to TRBJ2-7; 7 positions match TRBD1. Germline loops: CDR1 SEHNR, CDR2 FQNEAQ (reference sequence). This CDR3 is 15 amino acids long. Trimming at V came to 4 bases and at J to 2 bases, leaving 8 bases not matched to a gene. The CDR3 DNA follows: TGTGCCAGCAGCTACCAACAGGGGAAACCCTACGAGCAGTACTTC. Translating gives CASSYQQGKPYEQYF.

The chain has TRBV6-5 and TRBJ1-1; the D gene is possibly TRBD1 (6 bases). Germline V gives CDR1 MNHEY, CDR2 SVGAGI. The V end lost 10 bases, the J end lost 4 bases, and 13 bases lay between the germline ends. This CDR3 is 12 amino acids long. CDR3 DNA sequence: TGTGCCACCAACAGGGACACCACTGAAGCTTTCTTT. This translates into CATNRDTTEAFF.

The chain employs TRBV19 and TRBJ1-2; maybe TRBD1 (6 bases). V was pared by 4 bases and J by 6 bases, with 6 bases between. The CDR3 totals 11 residues. Germline CDR1 LNHDA, CDR2 SQIVND (reference sequence). CDR3 sequence reads: CASSTGDGYTF. CDR3 DNA: TGTGCCAGTAGTACAGGGGATGGCTACACCTTC.

The chain is built from TRBV7-6 and TRBJ2-5; TRBD2 agrees at 13 bases. The CDR3 totals 14 residues. Germline CDR1 is SGHVS and CDR2 is FNYEAQ. After removal of 4 bases from V and 5 bases from J, the junction contained 1 base not matched to a gene. In nucleotides, the CDR3 is TGTGCCAGCAGCTCGGGACTAGCGGGGGAGACCCAGTACTTC. This encodes CASSSGLAGETQYF. The whole variable domain, filled in from reference TRBV7-6 and TRBJ2-5, reads GAGVSQSPRYKVTKRGQDVALRCDPISGHVSLYWYRQALGQGPEFLTYFNYEAQQDKSGLPNDRFSAERPEGSISTLTIQRTEQRDSAMYRCASSSGLAGETQYFGPGTRLLVL.

V usage is TRBV27 and J usage is TRBJ2-3; 7 bases map to TRBD1. The CDR3 spans 14 residues. Trimming at V came to 5 bases and at J to 0 bases, leaving 2 bases not matched to a gene. Germline CDR1 is MNHEY and CDR2 is SMNVEV (reference sequence). In nucleotides, the CDR3 is TGTGCCAGCAGTAGGGGGCCAAGCACAGATACGCAGTATTTT. It encodes CASSRGPSTDTQYF.

As for this clone: Other DNA sequences in the same sample also yield this CDR3. V and J are TRBV7-2 and TRBJ2-5, with 7 nucleotides matching TRBD2. The CDR3 has 14 residues. Trimming took 1 base from V and 4 from J; bases not matched to a gene: 3. Germline V gene lookup returns CDR1 SGHTA and CDR2 FQGNSA. This CDR3 reads CASSLGGGRETQYF. CDR3 sequence (DNA): TGTGCCAGCAGCTTAGGGGGGGGAAGAGAGACCCAGTACTTC. Full variable domain (remainder filled in from reference TRBV7-2 and TRBJ2-5): GAGVSQSPSNKVTEKGKDVELRCDPISGHTALYWYRQSLGQGLEFLIYFQGNSAPDKSGLPSDRFSAERTGGSVSTLTIQRTQQEDSAVYLCASSLGGGRETQYFGPGTRLLVL.

The chain recombines TRBV27 with TRBJ2-7; TRBD2 agrees at 9 bases. V gave up 4 bases and J gave up 2 bases; unmatched junction bases: 3. The germline gives CDR1 MNHEY, CDR2 SMNVEV (reference sequence). The CDR3 covers 14 residues. The CDR3 DNA is TGTGCCAGCAGTTCAATAGCGGGGGCCTACGAGCAGTACTTC. This sequence encodes CASSSIAGAYEQYF.

V gene TRBV2 combines with J gene TRBJ1-1, with TRBD1 identical over 7 bases. Germline CDR1 is SNHLY and CDR2 is FYNNEI. The CDR3 runs 16 residues. With 6 bases clipped from V and 4 bases from J, the junction kept 14 bases outside the gene matches. DNA of the CDR3: TGTGCCAGCAGGGAACAGGGGATGGGCCGGGGCACTGAAGCTTTCTTT. It codes for CASREQGMGRGTEAFF.

The rearrangement joins TRBV3-1 (or the pseudogene TRBV3-2) to TRBJ2-3; 7 nucleotides agree with TRBD1. V dropped 5 bases and J dropped 6; count of bases not matched to a gene: 5. This CDR3 has 13 residues. CDR1 is LGHDT, CDR2 YNNKEL, per germline (reference sequence). The DNA for the CDR3 is TGTGCCAGCAGCGCAACAGGGGCCGATACGCAGTATTTT. It specifies CASSATGADTQYF.

The rearrangement uses TRBV5-4 and TRBJ2-3; possibly TRBD2 for D (5 bases). CDR1 is SGHNT and CDR2 is YYREEE in the germline V gene (reference sequence). V lost 0 bases, J lost 4 bases, and 15 bases lay in between. The CDR3 length is 16 residues. The CDR3: CASSLALAAGADTQYF. CDR3 DNA: TGTGCCAGCAGCTTGGCCCTAGCTGCCGGTGCAGATACGCAGTATTTT. The variable domain in full, completed from reference TRBV5-4 and TRBJ2-3, reads ETGVTQSPTHLIKTRGQQVTLRCSSQSGHNTVSWYQQALGQGPQFIFQYYREEENGRGNFPPRFSGLQFPNYSSELNVNALELDDSALYLCASSLALAAGADTQYFGPGTRLTVL.

The rearrangement links TRBV6-5 to TRBJ2-5; 11 nucleotides agree with TRBD1. CDR1 is MNHEY and CDR2 is SVGAGI in the germline V gene. Trimming removed 2 bases from V and 5 bases from J; junction bases left unmatched: 4. This CDR3 has 15 amino acids. The CDR3 is CASSYGTGGTETQYF. Here the CDR3 DNA reads TGTGCCAGCAGTTACGGGACAGGGGGGACCGAGACCCAGTACTTC.

A remark on this clone: Other DNA sequences from this sample encode an identical CDR3 as well. For the CDR3, the DNA is TGCGCCAGCAGCTTGGGCGCGTACGAGCAGTACTTC. This gives the protein CASSLGAYEQYF. This chain uses TRBV5-1 with TRBJ2-7; D unclear. CDR1 SGHRS and CDR2 YFSETQ come from the germline V gene. The CDR3 totals 12 residues. V was clipped by 0 bases and J by 4 bases, with 5 bases between them.

The chain couples TRBV5-1 to TRBJ2-1; no reliable D call. Trimming left V 4 bases short and J 5 bases short, with 10 bases between. The CDR3 extends over 13 amino acids. Germline loops: CDR1 SGHRS, CDR2 YFSETQ. The CDR3 DNA is TGCGCCAGCAGCGCGACAATTCACAATGAGCAGTTCTTC. Its protein product is CASSATIHNEQFF.

The rearrangement joins TRBV4-1 to TRBJ1-3, with unresolved D. Trimming pared 0 bases from V and 0 bases from J, leaving 9 bases between. The CDR3 spans 16 residues. Germline V lookup: CDR1 MGHRA, CDR2 YSYEKL. CDR3 coding DNA: TGCGCCAGCAGCCAAGATGGAACGGGCTCTGGAAACACCATATATTTT. As protein: CASSQDGTGSGNTIYF.

V gene TRBV27 combines with J gene TRBJ1-5, with 7 bases lining up with TRBD1. The CDR3 loop spans 15 amino acids. From germline, CDR1 is MNHEY and CDR2 SMNVEV (reference sequence). V trimming: 1 base; J trimming: 7 bases; junction bases outside the gene matches: 7. The CDR3 region is CASSLYRGTEQPQHF. The DNA of the CDR3 is TGTGCCAGCAGTTTATATAGGGGGACAGAGCAGCCCCAGCATTTT.

This clone was counted once. The gene calls are TRBV18 and TRBJ2-5, with TRBD2 matching 14 bases. Trimming removed 0 bases from V and 3 bases from J; junction bases left unmatched: 9. This CDR3 spans 19 amino acids. Germline CDR1 reads KGHSH; CDR2 reads LQKENI. The chain's CDR3 is CASSPPGLAGEGRKETQYF. The CDR3 DNA is TGTGCCAGCTCACCACCGGGACTAGCGGGGGAGGGGAGAAAAGAGACCCAGTACTTC.

The chain carries TRBV2 and TRBJ2-2; D unresolved. Per the germline V gene, CDR1 is SNHLY and CDR2 is FYNNEI. The germline V and J ends were trimmed by 5 bases and 0 bases, with 7 bases remaining between them. This CDR3 contains 14 residues. CDR3 protein: CASSPYTNTGELFF. The CDR3 nucleotides read TGTGCCAGCAGTCCATACACGAACACCGGGGAGCTGTTTTTT.

The chain recombines TRBV11-2 with TRBJ2-1, with a possible D match to TRBD1 (6 bases). The V and J ends lost 5 bases and 2 bases respectively, with 16 bases between them. The germline V gene has CDR1 SGHAT and CDR2 FQNNGV. The CDR3 spans 16 residues. The CDR3 bases are TGTGCCAGCAGCCCTCCAGGGGCCGCCACCTACAATGAGCAGTTCTTC. Residues: CASSPPGAATYNEQFF.